The clone carrying this T cell receptor beta chain has only one observation. This record belongs to a study of shared clonotypes between healthy human individuals. Generated by immunoSEQ multiplex PCR, the TCRdb table keeps only in-frame clones and is missing some. The table records approximately 530,000 clones, about 96% of them present only once. The CDR3 totals 12 residues. The germline gives CDR1 LNHDA, CDR2 SQIVND (reference sequence). V was cut by 5 bases and J by 5 bases, with 10 bases left in between. This TCR derives from a woman aged 25 to 39 in good health. The chain employs TRBV19 and TRBJ2-7; D uncertain. Sequenced input: naive CD4+ T cells sorted from blood. The sample's subset: CD45RA+ positively selected. The CDR3 reads CASSRSGNEQYF. The CDR3 coding sequence is TGTGCCAGTAGTCGGAGTGGAAACGAGCAGTACTTC.